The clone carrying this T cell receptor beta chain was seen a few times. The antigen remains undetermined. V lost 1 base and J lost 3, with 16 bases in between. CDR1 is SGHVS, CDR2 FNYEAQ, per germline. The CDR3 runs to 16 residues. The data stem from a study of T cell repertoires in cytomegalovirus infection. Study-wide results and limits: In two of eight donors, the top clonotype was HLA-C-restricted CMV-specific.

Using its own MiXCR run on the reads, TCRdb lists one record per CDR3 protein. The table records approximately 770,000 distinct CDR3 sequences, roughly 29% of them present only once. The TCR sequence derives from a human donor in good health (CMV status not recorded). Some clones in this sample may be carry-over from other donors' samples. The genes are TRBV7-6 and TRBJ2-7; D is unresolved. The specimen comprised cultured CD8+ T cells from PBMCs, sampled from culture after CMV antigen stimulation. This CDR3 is CASSLELTGPNYEQYF. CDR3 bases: TGTGCCAGCAGCTTAGAGTTGACTGGGCCGAACTACGAGCAGTACTTC.